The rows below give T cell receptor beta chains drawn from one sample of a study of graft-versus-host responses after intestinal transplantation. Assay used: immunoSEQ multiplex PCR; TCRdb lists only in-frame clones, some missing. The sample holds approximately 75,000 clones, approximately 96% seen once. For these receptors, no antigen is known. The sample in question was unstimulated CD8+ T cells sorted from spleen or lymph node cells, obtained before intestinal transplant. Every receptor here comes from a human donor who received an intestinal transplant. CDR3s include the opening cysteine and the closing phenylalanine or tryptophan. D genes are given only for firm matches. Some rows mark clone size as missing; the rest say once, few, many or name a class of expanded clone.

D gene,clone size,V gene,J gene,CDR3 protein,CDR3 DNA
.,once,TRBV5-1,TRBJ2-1,CASSLPTRKSSYNEQFF,TGCGCCAGCAGCTTGCCCACTAGGAAAAGCTCCTACAATGAGCAGTTCTTC
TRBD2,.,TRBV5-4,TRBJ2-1,CASSLVGSGLEQFF,TGTGCCAGCAGCTTGGTGGGTAGCGGGCTAGAGCAGTTCTTC
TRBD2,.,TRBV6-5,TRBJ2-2,CASRRASGSPGELFF,TGTGCCAGCAGGAGGGCTAGCGGGAGTCCCGGGGAGCTGTTTTTT
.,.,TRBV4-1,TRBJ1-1,CASSHSMRDTEAFF,TGCGCCAGCAGCCATTCGATGAGGGACACTGAAGCTTTCTTT
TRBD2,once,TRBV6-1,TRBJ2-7,CASSEEASGSTYEQYF,TGTGCCAGCAGTGAAGAGGCTAGCGGGAGCACCTACGAGCAGTACTTC
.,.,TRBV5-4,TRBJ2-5,CASSLDRDQETQYF,TGTGCCAGCAGCTTGGACAGGGACCAAGAGACCCAGTACTTC
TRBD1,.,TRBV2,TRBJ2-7,CASRAPRTGIEQYF,TGTGCCAGCAGGGCGCCTCGGACAGGGATCGAGCAGTACTTC
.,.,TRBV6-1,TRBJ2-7,CASSVGPLDYEQYF,TGTGCCAGCAGTGTGGGACCTCTTGACTACGAGCAGTACTTC
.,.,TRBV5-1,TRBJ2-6,CASSLLRFSGANVLTF,TGCGCCAGCAGCTTGTTGCGATTCTCTGGGGCCAACGTCCTGACTTTC
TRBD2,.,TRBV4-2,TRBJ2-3,CASSQAWGGEGDTQYF,TGTGCCAGCAGCCAAGCATGGGGGGGAGAAGGAGATACGCAGTATTTT
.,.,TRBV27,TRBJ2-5,CASTPDPYQETQYF,TGTGCCAGCACCCCCGATCCGTACCAAGAGACCCAGTACTTC
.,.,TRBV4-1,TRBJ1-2,CASSQDLGVTFYGYTF,TGCGCCAGCAGCCAAGATCTCGGGGTTACTTTTTATGGCTACACCTTC
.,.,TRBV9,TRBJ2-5,CASSVAPVRRGYQETQYF,TGTGCCAGCAGCGTAGCCCCGGTGAGGAGGGGATACCAAGAGACCCAGTACTTC
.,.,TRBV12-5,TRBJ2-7,CASALGLAYEQYF,TGTGCTAGTGCCTTGGGTCTAGCCTACGAGCAGTACTTC
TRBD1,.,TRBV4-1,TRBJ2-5,CASSQDETGGSETQYF,TGCGCCAGCAGCCAAGATGAGACAGGGGGCTCGGAGACCCAGTACTTC
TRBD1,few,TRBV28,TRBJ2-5,CASSSYRDSQKETQYF,TGTGCCAGCAGTTCCTATCGGGACAGCCAAAAAGAGACCCAGTACTTC
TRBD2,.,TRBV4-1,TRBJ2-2,CASSQEWGSSGRLGTGELFF,TGCGCCAGCAGCCAAGAATGGGGGTCTAGCGGACGTTTGGGGACCGGGGAGCTGTTTTTT
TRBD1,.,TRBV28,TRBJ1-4,CASRPYRGEKLFF,TGTGCCAGCAGACCTTACAGGGGTGAAAAACTGTTTTTT
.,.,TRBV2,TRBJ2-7,CASSDTYEQYF,TGTGCCAGCAGCGATACCTACGAGCAGTACTTC
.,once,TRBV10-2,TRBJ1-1,CASSEGFMYTEAFF,TGCGCCAGCAGTGAGGGGTTCATGTACACTGAAGCTTTCTTT
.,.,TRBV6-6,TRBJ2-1,CASRPEKRVYYNEQFF,TGTGCCAGCAGGCCTGAGAAGCGGGTGTACTACAATGAGCAGTTCTTC
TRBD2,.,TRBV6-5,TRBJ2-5,CASTLAGSQQETQYF,TGTGCCAGCACTCTAGCGGGATCACAGCAAGAGACCCAGTACTTC
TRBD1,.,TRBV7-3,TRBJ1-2,CASSPGTANYGYTF,TGTGCCAGCAGCCCTGGGACAGCTAACTATGGCTACACCTTC
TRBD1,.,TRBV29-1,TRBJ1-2,CSVEDREGYGYTF,TGCAGCGTTGAGGACAGGGAAGGCTATGGCTACACCTTC
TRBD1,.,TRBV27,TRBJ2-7,CASSRQGSPPYEQYF,TGTGCCAGCAGCCGACAGGGATCCCCCCCCTACGAGCAGTACTTC
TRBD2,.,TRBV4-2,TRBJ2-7,CASSGLGREGPSSYEQYF,TGTGCCAGCAGCGGCTTGGGGCGGGAGGGTCCCAGCTCCTACGAGCAGTACTTC